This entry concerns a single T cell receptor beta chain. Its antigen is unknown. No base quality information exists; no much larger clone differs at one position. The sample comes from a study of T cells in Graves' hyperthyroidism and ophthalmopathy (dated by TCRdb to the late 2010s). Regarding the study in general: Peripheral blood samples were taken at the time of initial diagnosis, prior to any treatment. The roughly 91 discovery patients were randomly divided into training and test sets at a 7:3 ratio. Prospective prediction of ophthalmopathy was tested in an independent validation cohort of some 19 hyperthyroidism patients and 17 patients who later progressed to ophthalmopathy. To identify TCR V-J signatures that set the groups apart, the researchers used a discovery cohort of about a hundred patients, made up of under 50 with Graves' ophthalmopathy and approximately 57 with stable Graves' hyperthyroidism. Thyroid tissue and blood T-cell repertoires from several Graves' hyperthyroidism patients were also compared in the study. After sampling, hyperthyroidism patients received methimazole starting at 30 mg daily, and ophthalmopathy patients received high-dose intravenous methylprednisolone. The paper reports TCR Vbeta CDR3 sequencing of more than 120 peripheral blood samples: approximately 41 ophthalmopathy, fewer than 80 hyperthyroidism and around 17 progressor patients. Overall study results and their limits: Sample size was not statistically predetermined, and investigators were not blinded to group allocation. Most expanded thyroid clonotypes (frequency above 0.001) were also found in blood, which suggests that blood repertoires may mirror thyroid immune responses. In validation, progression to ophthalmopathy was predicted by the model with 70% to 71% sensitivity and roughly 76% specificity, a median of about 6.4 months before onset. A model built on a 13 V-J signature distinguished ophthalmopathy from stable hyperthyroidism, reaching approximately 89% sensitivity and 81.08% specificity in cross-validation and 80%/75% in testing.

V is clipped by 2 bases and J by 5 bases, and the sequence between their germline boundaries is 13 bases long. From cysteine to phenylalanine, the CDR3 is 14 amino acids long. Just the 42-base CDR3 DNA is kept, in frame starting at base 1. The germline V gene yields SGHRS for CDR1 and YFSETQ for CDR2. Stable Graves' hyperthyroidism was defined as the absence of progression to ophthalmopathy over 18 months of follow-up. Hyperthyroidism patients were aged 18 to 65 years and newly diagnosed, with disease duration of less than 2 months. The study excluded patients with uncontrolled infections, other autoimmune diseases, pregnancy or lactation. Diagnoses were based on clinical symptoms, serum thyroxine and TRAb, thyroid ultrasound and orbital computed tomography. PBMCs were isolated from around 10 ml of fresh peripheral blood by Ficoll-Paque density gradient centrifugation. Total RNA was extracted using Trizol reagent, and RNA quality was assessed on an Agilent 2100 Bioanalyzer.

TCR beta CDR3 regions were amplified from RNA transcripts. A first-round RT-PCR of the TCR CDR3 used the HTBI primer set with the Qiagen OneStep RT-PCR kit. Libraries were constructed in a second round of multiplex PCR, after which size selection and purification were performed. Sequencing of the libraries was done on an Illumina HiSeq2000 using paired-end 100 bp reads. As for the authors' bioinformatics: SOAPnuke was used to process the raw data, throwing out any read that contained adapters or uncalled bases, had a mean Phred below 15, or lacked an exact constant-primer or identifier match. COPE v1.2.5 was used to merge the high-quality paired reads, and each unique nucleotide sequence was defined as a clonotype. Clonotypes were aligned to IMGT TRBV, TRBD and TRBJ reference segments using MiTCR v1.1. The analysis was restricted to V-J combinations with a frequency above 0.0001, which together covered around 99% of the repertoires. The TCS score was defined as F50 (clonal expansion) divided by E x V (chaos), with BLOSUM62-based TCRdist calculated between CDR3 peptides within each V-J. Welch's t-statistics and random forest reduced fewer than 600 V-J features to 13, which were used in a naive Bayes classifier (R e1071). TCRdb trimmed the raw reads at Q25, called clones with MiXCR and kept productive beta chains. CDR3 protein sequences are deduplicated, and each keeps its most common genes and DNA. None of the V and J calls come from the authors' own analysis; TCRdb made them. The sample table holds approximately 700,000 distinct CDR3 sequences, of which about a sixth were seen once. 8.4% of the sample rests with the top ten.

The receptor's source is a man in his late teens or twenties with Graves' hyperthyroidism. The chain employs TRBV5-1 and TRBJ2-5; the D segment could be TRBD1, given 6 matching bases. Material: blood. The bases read TGCGCCAGCAGCTTCCTGGACGGACAGGAGACCCAGTACTTC. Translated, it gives CASSFLDGQETQYF.